This T cell receptor beta chain is drawn from a study of post-analysis software for immune sequencing data. General study points: Four or five TRBV segments (TRBV5-6, TRBV5-1 and TRBV20-1 among them) occurred more frequently in patients than in controls.

Included in the TCR beta cDNA libraries were unique molecular identifiers. TCRdb reprocessed the PCR reads with MiXCR, giving one entry per CDR3 protein. Among under 650,000 distinct CDR3 sequences listed, roughly 45% were seen once. Notes on this clonotype: Its matching antigen is unknown.

The V gene's germline CDR1 is SQVTM and CDR2 ANQGSEA. The CDR3 is 13 amino acids. Deletions cut 5 bases from V and 2 bases from J, with 12 bases between. The genes are TRBV29-1 and TRBJ1-1; weak D call: TRBD1 (6 bases). The sequenced sample consisted of blood. The sequence was collected from a girl aged 5-17 years with multiple sclerosis. The CDR3 DNA follows: TGCAGCGTTCAAAGAGGGGGAAACACTGAAGCTTTCTTT. It specifies CSVQRGGNTEAFF.